These T cell receptor beta chains were read from a single sample in a study of shared clonotypes between healthy human individuals. The assay was immunoSEQ multiplex PCR, and TCRdb's table has in-frame clones only and misses some. Of about 1.5 million clones listed, around 95% are singletons. Material for sequencing was naive CD4+ T cells sorted from blood. The origin of the receptors is a young man in good health. Both conserved end residues are part of each CDR3. D genes are given only for firm matches. The size field is filled for only some rows; it gives once, few, many or a size class.

>-|TRBJ2-7|TRBD1|TRBV6-5|13
CASSNTGAYEQYF
TGTGCCAGCAGTAATACAGGGGCCTACGAGCAGTACTTC
>-|TRBJ2-4|TRBD1|TRBV28|16
CASSPLDGDRENIQYF
TGTGCCAGCAGTCCACTCGACGGGGACAGGGAAAACATTCAGTACTTC
>-|TRBJ2-2|-|TRBV7-2|16
CASSLYNRPNTGELFF
TGTGCCAGCAGCTTATATAACAGGCCGAACACCGGGGAGCTGTTTTTT
>-|TRBJ2-3|TRBD2|TRBV27|15
CASSLIGTRLDTQYF
TGTGCCAGCAGTTTAATTGGGACTAGGCTAGATACGCAGTATTTT
>-|TRBJ2-7|-|TRBV2|10
CASALSEQYF
TGTGCCAGCGCCCTTTCCGAGCAGTACTTC
>-|TRBJ2-7|-|TRBV28|15
CASSPLSSGTYEQYF
TGTGCCAGCAGTCCCCTAAGTTCCGGCACCTACGAGCAGTACTTC
>-|TRBJ1-5|TRBD1|TRBV6-5|15
CASSSGQGWWEPQHF
TGTGCCAGCAGTTCGGGACAGGGTTGGTGGGAGCCCCAGCATTTT
>-|TRBJ1-5|-|TRBV13|14
CASSRGVSNQPQHF
TGTGCCAGCAGCCGGGGGGTGAGCAATCAGCCCCAGCATTTT
>-|TRBJ2-7|-|TRBV14|14
CASSRQTGIYEQYF
TGTGCCAGCAGCCGCCAGACAGGAATCTACGAGCAGTACTTC
>-|TRBJ1-5|TRBD1|TRBV7-2|13
CASSRDRGQPQHF
TGTGCCAGCAGCCGGGACAGGGGCCAGCCCCAGCATTTT
>-|TRBJ2-3|-|TRBV11-3|14
CASSLDVATDTQYF
TGTGCCAGCAGCTTAGACGTGGCCACAGATACGCAGTATTTT
>-|TRBJ2-3|TRBD2|TRBV27|14
CASRAGTRWLPQYF
TGTGCCAGCCGGGCGGGGACTAGGTGGCTGCCGCAGTATTTT
>-|TRBJ2-2|-|TRBV9|15
CASSVDLTNTGELFF
TGTGCCAGCAGCGTAGACCTAACGAACACCGGGGAGCTGTTTTTT
>-|TRBJ2-3|-|TRBV6-1|15
CASSESVTSTDTQYF
TGTGCCAGCAGTGAATCGGTCACTAGCACAGATACGCAGTATTTT
>-|TRBJ2-1|TRBD2|TRBV28|16
CASSASGGAGLNEQFF
TGTGCCAGCAGTGCCTCCGGGGGGGCGGGTCTCAATGAGCAGTTCTTC
>once|TRBJ2-7|-|TRBV5-8|17
CASSLAGMADRAYEQYF
TGTGCCAGCAGCTTGGCCGGAATGGCCGATCGGGCTTACGAGCAGTACTTC
>once|TRBJ2-5|-|TRBV7-9|8
CASSLQYF
TGTGCCAGCAGCTTACAGTACTTC
>-|TRBJ2-3|TRBD2|TRBV29-1|17
CSVEDRLAGRSTDTQYF
TGCAGCGTTGAAGACCGACTAGCGGGACGTTCTACAGATACGCAGTATTTT
>-|TRBJ2-7|TRBD2|TRBV27|16
CASSFRGSGTRYEQYF
TGTGCCAGCAGTTTCCGGGGTAGCGGGACTCGGTACGAGCAGTACTTC
>-|TRBJ1-1|TRBD1|TRBV5-4|17
CASSGRTGSPRSREAFF
TGTGCCAGCAGCGGACGGACAGGGAGCCCGAGAAGCCGTGAAGCTTTCTTT
>-|TRBJ1-2|-|TRBV15|14
CATSRDHTQYGYTF
TGTGCCACCAGCAGAGATCACACCCAATATGGCTACACCTTC
>-|TRBJ2-3|TRBD2|TRBV7-2|15
CASSLTSGRPDTQYF
TGTGCCAGCAGCTTAACTAGCGGGAGGCCAGATACGCAGTATTTT
>once|TRBJ2-3|TRBD1|TRBV28|16
CASSPSGTGHTDTQYF
TGTGCCAGCAGTCCCTCCGGGACAGGGCACACAGATACGCAGTATTTT
>-|TRBJ2-3|-|TRBV11-3|13
CASSGVSTDTQYF
TGTGCCAGCAGCGGCGTGAGCACAGATACGCAGTATTTT
>-|TRBJ1-2|-|TRBV15|15
CATSRDRGGDYGYTF
TGTGCCACCAGCAGAGATCGGGGGGGAGACTATGGCTACACCTTC
>-|TRBJ1-1|-|TRBV2|14
CASAFRDGDTEAFF
TGTGCCAGTGCTTTCCGGGACGGCGACACTGAAGCTTTCTTT
>-|TRBJ2-7|TRBD2|TRBV7-3|13
CASSLAGTYEQYF
TGTGCCAGCAGTCTAGCGGGCACCTACGAGCAGTACTTC
>-|TRBJ2-2|TRBD2|TRBV5-6|19
CASSLFSASGRALTGELFF
TGTGCCAGCAGCTTATTCAGTGCTAGCGGGAGGGCCCTGACCGGGGAGCTGTTTTTT
>-|TRBJ2-7|TRBD2|TRBV15|16
CATSRDQAGSSYEQYF
TGTGCCACCAGCAGAGATCAAGCGGGAAGCTCCTACGAGCAGTACTTC
>-|TRBJ2-4|TRBD2|TRBV27|18
CASSSPRGSGRAKNIQYF
TGTGCCAGCAGTTCCCCGCGGGGTAGCGGGAGGGCCAAAAACATTCAGTACTTC
>-|TRBJ2-7|TRBD1|TRBV9|14
CASSRDRGQGEQYF
TGTGCCAGCAGCCGTGACAGGGGGCAGGGCGAGCAGTACTTC
>-|TRBJ2-2|-|TRBV18|17
CASSDLRAGPNTGELFF
TGTGCCAGCTCAGACCTCCGCGCGGGCCCTAACACCGGGGAGCTGTTTTTT
>once|TRBJ1-1|-|TRBV14|15
CASSQDGARGTEAFF
TGTGCCAGCAGCCAAGATGGCGCCCGAGGCACTGAAGCTTTCTTT
>-|TRBJ1-5|TRBD1|TRBV5-6|18
CASSRTVGDRSSNQPQHF
TGTGCCAGCAGTCGAACGGTGGGGGACAGGAGTAGCAATCAGCCCCAGCATTTT
>once|TRBJ2-7|-|TRBV5-4|16
CASSSPGQGNFYEQYF
TGTGCCAGCAGCTCTCCAGGGCAGGGGAACTTCTACGAGCAGTACTTC
>once|TRBJ2-3|-|TRBV10-3|14
CAISESVITDTQYF
TGTGCCATCAGTGAGTCGGTCATCACAGATACGCAGTATTTT
>-|TRBJ1-5|-|TRBV6-1|16
CASSEASGFLGQPQHF
TGTGCCAGCAGTGAAGCGTCGGGTTTTCTGGGGCAGCCCCAGCATTTT
>-|TRBJ1-1|-|TRBV6-5|13
CASTFGQNTEAFF
TGTGCCAGCACCTTTGGACAGAACACTGAAGCTTTCTTT
>-|TRBJ2-5|-|TRBV9|15
CASSVDGHRQETQYF
TGTGCCAGCAGCGTAGATGGACACCGACAAGAGACCCAGTACTTC
>-|TRBJ1-4|-|TRBV25-1|15
CASSDLEGLNEKLFF
TGTGCCAGCAGTGACTTGGAAGGCCTTAATGAAAAACTGTTTTTT
>once|TRBJ1-1|-|TRBV7-9|13
CASSLAEGTEAFF
TGTGCCAGCAGCTTAGCGGAGGGGACTGAAGCTTTCTTT
>-|TRBJ2-1|-|TRBV7-2|12
CASSLRLNEQFF
TGTGCCAGCAGCTTGCGGCTCAATGAGCAGTTCTTC
>-|TRBJ2-5|TRBD2|TRBV5-6|13
CASSKGLAETQYF
TGTGCCAGCAGCAAAGGACTAGCTGAGACCCAGTACTTC
>once|TRBJ2-1|TRBD2|TRBV9|15
CASSVGLAGANEQFF
TGTGCCAGCAGCGTGGGGCTAGCGGGAGCTAATGAGCAGTTCTTC
>-|TRBJ2-7|TRBD2|TRBV27|14
CASSFWTSPYEQYF
TGTGCCAGCAGTTTCTGGACTAGCCCCTACGAGCAGTACTTC
>-|TRBJ1-2|TRBD1|TRBV6-5|13
CASSIDRGYGYTF
TGTGCCAGCAGTATCGACAGGGGCTATGGCTACACCTTC
>-|TRBJ2-5|-|TRBV10-2|15
CATGGTVALQETQYF
TGCGCCACCGGAGGGACAGTAGCACTCCAAGAGACCCAGTACTTC
>-|TRBJ2-3|-|TRBV2|12
CASRGTPDTQYF
TGTGCCAGCAGGGGTACTCCAGATACGCAGTATTTT
>-|TRBJ2-1|TRBD2|TRBV19|17
CASHGRGGPISYNEQFF
TGTGCCAGTCACGGGAGGGGAGGGCCTATTTCCTACAATGAGCAGTTCTTC
>-|TRBJ1-5|-|TRBV4-1|16
CASSQEMVGTYQPQHF
TGCGCCAGCAGCCAAGAAATGGTTGGGACGTATCAGCCCCAGCATTTT
>-|TRBJ2-7|TRBD1|TRBV27|19
CASSLSSIGLGTGFNEQYF
TGTGCCAGCAGTTTATCGAGTATCGGCTTGGGGACAGGGTTCAACGAGCAGTACTTC
>-|TRBJ2-1|TRBD2|TRBV7-2|16
CASSLELAGAYNEQFF
TGTGCCAGCAGCTTAGAACTAGCGGGAGCCTACAATGAGCAGTTCTTC
>-|TRBJ1-2|-|TRBV6-1|14
CASSEARGVYGYTF
TGTGCCAGCAGTGAAGCGCGGGGGGTTTATGGCTACACCTTC
>once|TRBJ2-7|-|TRBV9|16
CASSVGFWQGFYEQYF
TGTGCCAGCAGCGTAGGTTTTTGGCAGGGGTTTTACGAGCAGTACTTC
>-|TRBJ2-1|TRBD2|TRBV28|18
CASSFSPREAGRRDEQFF
TGTGCCAGCAGTTTTTCCCCACGGGAGGCAGGGCGACGTGATGAGCAGTTCTTC
>-|TRBJ2-7|TRBD1|TRBV5-1|14
CASSLEGTGSEQYF
TGCGCCAGCAGCTTGGAGGGGACAGGGTCCGAGCAGTACTTC